A few counts support the clone carrying this T cell receptor (beta chain). The target antigen is unknown. One entry per CDR3 protein results from TCRdb running MiXCR on the 5' RACE reads. The data contain some 1,700,000 distinct CDR3 sequences, 25% to 35% of them singletons. This entry belongs to a study of identical twins. Study observations and caveats: Among monozygotic twins, out-of-frame TCR alpha sharing exceeded what models predicted. High-abundance cord blood beta clonotypes had fewer insertions; memory repertoires showed none.

V was pared by 4 bases and J by 7 bases, with 16 bases between. CDR3 length: 14 residues. Germline loops: CDR1 MGHRA, CDR2 YSYEKL. V and J are TRBV4-1 and TRBJ1-1; D gene ambiguous. Sequencing used cord blood. The origin of this receptor is a newborn girl in good health. CDR3 DNA: TGCGCCAGCAGCCGAGTCCCACGTGACAATGAAGCTTTCTTT. It yields the protein CASSRVPRDNEAFF.